This passage covers 13 T cell receptor beta chains from one sample sequenced in a study of control samples from healthy donors and cancer patients. Repertoires were generated with immunoSEQ multiplex PCR, while TCRdb's copy carries only in-frame clones and drops some. The sample has some 70,000 clones, around 84% seen once. Sequences were obtained from PBMCs. These receptors all stem from a woman aged 45-65 years with lung cancer.

This chain connects TRBV7-9 to TRBJ2-3; D gene uncertain. This CDR3 is built from 14 residues. Trimming stripped 5 bases from V and 4 bases from J, with 13 bases between. Per germline, CDR1 SEHNR and CDR2 FQNEAQ (reference sequence). The CDR3 region is CASSLTDGADTQYF. In DNA form, the CDR3 reads TGTGCCAGCAGCCTCACCGACGGCGCAGATACGCAGTATTTT.

V and J are TRBV19 and TRBJ2-7; 7 nucleotides align to TRBD1. Germline trimming cut 2 bases from V and 4 bases from J; bases unmatched to any gene: 8. From germline, CDR1 is LNHDA and CDR2 SQIVND (reference sequence). This CDR3 has 15 amino acids. In nucleotides, the CDR3 is TGTGCCAGTAGTATAAAACAGGGGTTGACTTACGAGCAGTACTTC. Translating it yields CASSIKQGLTYEQYF. Together with reference TRBV19 and TRBJ2-7, the CDR3 gives the full variable domain: DGGITQSPKYLFRKEGQNVTLSCEQNLNHDAMYWYRQDPGQGLRLIYYSQIVNDFQKGDIAEGYSVSREKKESFPLTVTSAQKNPTAFYLCASSIKQGLTYEQYFGPGTRLTVT.

The chain joins TRBV6-6 to TRBJ1-1; 7 positions agree with TRBD1. V shed 2 bases, J shed 6 bases, and the junction held 6 bases outside the gene matches. The germline V gene has CDR1 MNHNY and CDR2 SVGAGI (reference sequence). The CDR3 covers 14 residues. This CDR3 is CASSYPQGMAEAFF. CDR3 in DNA: TGTGCCAGCAGTTACCCACAGGGGATGGCTGAAGCTTTCTTT.

The V call is TRBV30, the J call TRBJ1-4; maybe TRBD1 (5 bases). V lost 0 bases and J lost 8, with 13 bases in between. This CDR3 region has 14 residues. Germline V gives CDR1 GTSNPN, CDR2 SVGIG (reference sequence). The CDR3 DNA follows: TGTGCCTGGAGTGTAAGCGGGGGAGACGAAAAACTGTTTTTT. Protein product: CAWSVSGGDEKLFF.

The J gene is TRBJ2-3, the V gene TRBV11-2; D is unclear. This CDR3 region has 12 residues. V lost 5 bases and J 2 bases, leaving 5 bases between the germline ends. Germline CDR1 and CDR2: SGHAT and FQNNGV. This chain's CDR3 is CASSVITDTQYF. For the CDR3, the DNA is TGTGCCAGCAGCGTAATCACAGATACGCAGTATTTT. The full variable domain, in which reference TRBV11-2 and TRBJ2-3 provide the parts outside the CDR3, is EAGVAQSPRYKIIEKRQSVAFWCNPISGHATLYWYQQILGQGPKLLIQFQNNGVVDDSQLPKDRFSAERLKGVDSTLKIQPAKLEDSAVYLCASSVITDTQYFGPGTRLTVL.

The V call is TRBV5-1, the J call TRBJ1-1; D is unresolved. The CDR3 spans 13 residues. With 5 bases removed from V and 3 bases from J, the gap between germline ends came to 11 bases. CDR1 SGHRS and CDR2 YFSETQ come from the germline V gene. CDR3 sequence: CASRSGVDTEAFF. The CDR3, as DNA: TGCGCCAGCAGGTCCGGGGTCGACACTGAAGCTTTCTTT.

V gene TRBV18 combines with J gene TRBJ1-1, with no clear D. Between the trimmed V and J ends, which lost 3 bases and 10 bases, there was a span of 15 bases. CDR3 length equals 13 residues. Germline CDR1 reads KGHSH; CDR2 reads LQKENI. The CDR3 spells CASSPGPEFAAFF. CDR3 in DNA: TGTGCCAGCTCACCGGGCCCCGAATTCGCAGCTTTCTTT.

Details on this clone: The sample has other DNA sequences that encode this CDR3 too. CDR3 protein: CASSLGQPQHF. Written as DNA, the CDR3 is TGTGCCAGCAGTTTAGGTCAGCCCCAGCATTTT. The chain couples TRBV12-3 or TRBV12-4 to TRBJ1-5, with D unresolved. The CDR3 is 11 amino acids. V was trimmed by 1 base and J by 6 bases, leaving 1 base between them.

This chain joins TRBV20-1 and TRBJ1-1, with no clear D. The CDR3 length is 11 residues. CDR1 is DFQATT and CDR2 is SNEGSKA in the germline V gene (reference sequence). Trimming took 0 bases from V and 1 from J, leaving 0 bases between them. CDR3 sequence (DNA): TGCAGTGCTAGAGAGAACACTGAAGCTTTCTTT. This gives the protein CSARENTEAFF.

The V call is TRBV29-1, the J call TRBJ2-1, with D unclear. Germline CDR1 is SQVTM and CDR2 is ANQGSEA. V shed 4 bases and J shed 6 bases, with 16 bases lying between them. CDR3 length: 14 residues. In DNA form, the CDR3 reads TGCAGCGTTGGTAGGTTGACGGGCGGCAATGAGCAGTTCTTC. Encoded protein: CSVGRLTGGNEQFF.

J is TRBJ2-3 and V is TRBV5-4; the match to TRBD2 covers 7 bases. From germline, CDR1 is SGHNT and CDR2 YYREEE (reference sequence). V shed 0 bases and J 5 bases; nucleotides not matched to a gene: 9. The CDR3 runs to 16 residues. CDR3 coding DNA: TGTGCCAGCAGCTTGGTTACGGGGGGTGGAGAAGATACGCAGTATTTT. Protein product: CASSLVTGGGEDTQYF. Filled out from reference TRBV5-4 and TRBJ2-3, the complete variable domain reads ETGVTQSPTHLIKTRGQQVTLRCSSQSGHNTVSWYQQALGQGPQFIFQYYREEENGRGNFPPRFSGLQFPNYSSELNVNALELDDSALYLCASSLVTGGGEDTQYFGPGTRLTVL.

The CDR3 region has the DNA TGCGCCAGCAGCTTAGGAGGGGGAGAAACTGAAGCTTTCTTT. It codes for CASSLGGGETEAFF. The chain has TRBV5-1 and TRBJ1-1; TRBD1 might be the D (6 bases). This CDR3 is built from 14 residues. CDR1 and CDR2 (germline): SGHRS, YFSETQ. V shed 2 bases and J shed 5 bases, with 13 bases lying between them.

This chain uses TRBV5-1 with TRBJ2-1, with D uncertain. The germline V gene has CDR1 SGHRS and CDR2 YFSETQ. This CDR3 has 15 amino acids. V dropped 0 bases and J dropped 2 bases, with 9 bases sitting between them. The chain's CDR3 is CASSLGVSAYNEQFF. CDR3 in DNA: TGCGCCAGCAGCTTGGGGGTTTCGGCCTACAATGAGCAGTTCTTC.